The 27 T cell receptor beta chains below were found in one sample sequenced in a study of tumor and adjacent non-tumor tissue in lung cancer. This sample's RNA came from whole unsorted tissue. The library came from three nested PCR rounds adapted from ARM-PCR protocols. TCRdb recomputed calls from the multiplex PCR reads with MiXCR, one row per CDR3 protein. The data show around 66,000 distinct CDR3 sequences, with around three quarters seen just once and about 30% held by the top ten. Sequencing was carried out using lung tumor tissue. The receptors come from a man aged 55 to 70 with non-small cell lung cancer.

Within the sample, this clonotype is large. The chain couples TRBV20-1 to TRBJ1-5, with D possibly matching TRBD1 (5 bases). CDR1 is DFQATT, CDR2 SNEGSKA, per germline (reference sequence). V was trimmed by 5 bases and J by 7 bases, leaving 15 bases between them. This CDR3 is built from 13 residues. The CDR3 DNA follows: TGCAGTGCTCAGGCGGGGACGGAACAGCCCCAGCATTTT. Its protein product is CSAQAGTEQPQHF.

This clonotype appeared a single time. An end of the junction differs from the germline gene, which may be a read error. The rearrangement uses TRBV6-1 and TRBJ2-1; D may match TRBD1 or TRBD2 (5 bases each). The CDR3 has 14 residues. Per germline, CDR1 MNHNS and CDR2 SASEGT. The CDR3 loop reads CASFSAEGYNEQFF. CDR3 sequence (DNA): TGTGCCAGCTTCTCCGCAGAGGGGTACAATGAACAGTTCTTC.

A word on this clonotype: An end of the junction differs from the germline gene, which may be a read error. J is TRBJ1-5 and V is TRBV28, with TRBD1 as a possible D gene (5 bases). The CDR3 contains 13 residues. Germline V gives CDR1 MDHEN, CDR2 SYDVKM. CDR3 sequence: CVYYGGRDQPHHF. CDR3 DNA sequence: TGTGTTTACTATGGGGGACGGGATCAACCCCATCATTTT.

A note on this clonotype: A read error is possible here, since a much larger clone lies one base away. The rearrangement joins TRBV5-4 to TRBJ1-1; tentatively, D is TRBD1 (5 bases). V was trimmed by 1 base and J by 4 bases, leaving 14 bases between them. This CDR3 has 15 residues. Germline CDR1 is SGHNT and CDR2 is YYREEE (reference sequence). The CDR3 nucleotides are TGTGCCAGCAGCTTGCAGGGATACATGATCACTGAAGCTTTCTTT. Translation: CASSLQGYMITEAFF.

Comment on this clonotype: Sequence at one end of the junction differs from germline and may be a read error. CDR3 region: CASKGPGYYGYSF. The CDR3 DNA follows: TGTGCAAGTAAGGGACCAGGATACTATGGCTACTCCTTC. The gene calls are TRBV6-1 and TRBJ1-2; a possible D gene is TRBD1 (5 bases). The CDR3 contains 13 residues. The V gene's germline CDR1 is MNHNS and CDR2 SASEGT.

Comments on this clonotype: A read error may produce the germline difference seen at one junction end. CDR3 loop: CSVEEEGHPTDTQYF. The CDR3 DNA sequence: TGTAGCGTTGAAGAAGAAGGACATCCCACGGATACGCAGTATTTT. The chain joins TRBV29-1 to TRBJ2-3; either TRBD1 or TRBD2 may supply D (5 bases each). This CDR3 comprises 15 residues. Germline V gene data show CDR1 as SQVTM and CDR2 as ANQGSEA.

The chain couples TRBV21-1 to TRBJ2-1; the table gives TRBD1 as D, unverified against the DNA. TRBV21-1 is described as a pseudogene. CDR3 size: 14 residues. CDR3 sequence: CANNRQGAGGEQSF. The CDR3 nucleotides read TGTGCCAACAACAGACAGGGGGCGGGGGGTGAGCAGTCCTTC.

The rearrangement links TRBV6-6 to TRBJ2-2; 7 nucleotides agree with TRBD1. The CDR3 has 15 residues. After removal of 6 bases from V and 15 bases from J, the junction contained 19 bases not matched to a gene. Germline loops: CDR1 MNHNY, CDR2 SVGAGI (reference sequence). The CDR3 reads CASSWPGQSPGDMFF. CDR3 sequence (DNA): TGTGCCAGCAGCTGGCCGGGACAGAGTCCCGGGGACATGTTTTTT.

In this sample, this clonotype turned up many times. J is TRBJ2-4 and V is TRBV5-7, with 7 bases lining up with TRBD2. TRBV5-7 is an ORF for which the function is uncertain. This CDR3 spans 16 amino acids. The trim removed 3 bases at V and 3 bases at J, leaving 9 bases unmatched. In DNA, the CDR3 is TGTGCCAGCAGCTCAGTAGCGGGTTATGGCAAAAACATTCAGTACTTC. This sequence encodes CASSSVAGYGKNIQYF.

This clonotype was picked up many times. An end of the junction differs from the germline gene, which may be a read error. V usage is TRBV5-5 and J usage is TRBJ2-3; D is undetermined. CDR1 and CDR2 (germline): SGHKS, YYEKEE (reference sequence). The CDR3 is 14 amino acids. CDR3 nucleotide sequence: TGTGCCAGAAGCTTGGGCGGCGTTGGGGATAAGCAGTATTTT. This translates into CARSLGGVGDKQYF.

About this clonotype itself: Since no conserved phenylalanine or tryptophan closes the CDR3, a read error is the likely cause. The chain joins TRBV6-6 to TRBJ2-3; TRBD1 or TRBD2 may be the D gene (5 bases each). Germline assignment: CDR1 MNHNY and CDR2 SVGAGI (reference sequence). CDR3 size: 15 residues. The CDR3 here is CASSYRDDRADTQYS. The CDR3 nucleotides are TGTGCCAGCAGTTACCGGGACGATCGGGCAGATACACAGTATTCT.

This clonotype has just one count. One junction end disagrees with the germline gene, perhaps due to a read error. This chain connects TRBV6-1 to TRBJ2-3; tentatively, D is TRBD1 (5 bases). Per germline, CDR1 MNHNS and CDR2 SASEGT. The CDR3 extends over 15 amino acids. DNA of the CDR3: TGTGTCAGCAGGATACAGGCTGGGAGCACAGATACGCAGTATTTT. It translates to CVSRIQAGSTDTQYF.

Notes on this clonotype: The junction departs from germline at one end; a sequencing error may be responsible. V gene TRBV29-1 combines with J gene TRBJ2-1; the match to TRBD2 covers 7 bases. CDR3 length: 14 amino acids. Germline values: CDR1 SQVTM, CDR2 ANQGSEA. The CDR3 loop is CSAGVAGRYNEQSF. The DNA of the CDR3 is TGCAGCGCTGGAGTAGCGGGCCGCTACAATGAGCAATCCTTC.

Of note for this clonotype: Germline and junction disagree at one end, which may indicate a read error. Here the CDR3 DNA reads TGCAGCGTTGTATTAGCGGGAGAACTGGCTGAGCAATTCTTC. This translates into CSVVLAGELAEQFF. This chain connects TRBV29-1 to TRBJ2-1; 9 nucleotides line up with TRBD2. The CDR3 sequence is 14 residues long. The V gene's germline CDR1 is SQVTM and CDR2 ANQGSEA.

Concerning this clonotype itself: Germline and junction disagree at one end, which may indicate a read error. The chain is built from TRBV7-8 and TRBJ2-7, with no clear D. Germline V gene data show CDR1 as SGHVS and CDR2 as FQNEAQ. CDR3 size: 16 residues. The CDR3, as DNA: TGTGCCAGTAGCTTAGATGGGCTCGCCAGCTCCTACGAGCAGTACTTC. It encodes CASSLDGLASSYEQYF.

To note about this clonotype: An end of the junction does not agree with germline; a read error may underlie this. The chain employs TRBV29-1 and TRBJ2-7; TRBD1 matches at 8 bases. Germline CDR1 SQVTM, CDR2 ANQGSEA. CDR3 length equals 15 residues. The CDR3: CSFEDPGQAPYEQYF. CDR3 nucleotide sequence: TGCAGCTTTGAAGATCCGGGACAGGCCCCCTACGAGCAGTACTTC.

About this clonotype: Mismatch with germline at one junction end may stem from a read error. The DNA for the CDR3 is TGTGCCAGTAGTTCTGGCGGGAGAGCCCATGAGCAGTTCTTC. The encoded protein is CASSSGGRAHEQFF. The chain uses TRBV12-3 or TRBV12-4 and TRBJ2-1; 7 bases map to TRBD2. The CDR3 is 14 amino acids.

As to this clonotype: Mismatch with germline at one junction end may stem from a read error. The chain carries TRBV6-1 and TRBJ2-1; 16 positions match TRBD2. The length of the CDR3 is 17 residues. Germline V lookup: CDR1 MNHNS, CDR2 SASEGT. The CDR3 sequence: CVSGTSGRAVTYNKQFF. Written as DNA, the CDR3 is TGTGTCAGCGGGACTAGCGGGAGGGCAGTGACCTACAATAAGCAGTTCTTC.

About this clonotype: This may stem from a read error, because a much larger clone lies one nucleotide away. The V call is TRBV13, the J call TRBJ2-1; D uncertain. This CDR3 is built from 17 residues. The germline gives CDR1 PRHDT, CDR2 FYEKMQ (reference sequence). CDR3 residues: CASSLGPRTLGFNERFF. The CDR3 DNA follows: TGTGCCAGCAGCTTAGGCCCTCGTACCCTAGGTTTTAATGAGCGGTTCTTC.

The chain combines TRBV6-6 with TRBJ1-2, with D perhaps matching TRBD1 (5 bases). Germline values: CDR1 MNHNY, CDR2 SVGAGI (reference sequence). The CDR3 loop spans 15 amino acids. Trimming stripped 0 bases from V and 6 bases from J, with 14 bases between. CDR3 nucleotide sequence: TGTGCCAGCAGTTACTCGACTATGAAGGGACATGGCTACACCTTC. As protein: CASSYSTMKGHGYTF.

This chain uses TRBV7-8 with TRBJ2-1; TRBD1 is a possible D gene (6 bases). Germline V gives CDR1 SGHVS, CDR2 FQNEAQ. This CDR3 has 14 residues. The V and J ends lost 10 bases and 2 bases respectively, with 15 bases between them. The DNA for the CDR3 is TGTGCCAATAGCACGAACAGGGCCTACAATGAGCAGTTCTTC. It codes for CANSTNRAYNEQFF.

By sample share, this clonotype is medium-sized. The genes are TRBV29-1 and TRBJ1-4, with 9 bases aligning to TRBD1. The CDR3 covers 12 residues. V shed 6 bases and J 5 bases; nucleotides not matched to a gene: 1. Looked up from germline, CDR1 is SQVTM and CDR2 is ANQGSEA. CDR3 nucleotides: TGCAGCGTGGGGACAGGGAATGAAAAACTGTTTTTT. Its protein product is CSVGTGNEKLFF. The whole variable domain, filled in from reference TRBV29-1 and TRBJ1-4, reads SAVISQKPSRDICQRGTSLTIQCQVDSQVTMMFWYRQQPGQSLTLIATANQGSEATYESGFVIDKFPISRPNLTFSTLTVSNMSPEDSSIYLCSVGTGNEKLFFGSGTQLSVL.

Turning to this clonotype: At one of its ends the junction is not consistent with the germline gene, which may arise from a read error. This chain links TRBV7-8 with TRBJ2-7; D unclear. Germline CDR1 and CDR2: SGHVS and FQNEAQ. The CDR3 spans 14 residues. The CDR3 nucleotides are TGTGCAAGCAGCTTATCTTCGCGGAACTACGAGCAGTGCTTC. Translation: CASSLSSRNYEQCF.

Details on this clonotype: At one end the junction does not follow the germline gene, possibly because of a read error. This chain links TRBV29-1 with TRBJ2-5; D perhaps matches TRBD1 (6 bases). Germline loops: CDR1 SQVTM, CDR2 ANQGSEA. This CDR3 spans 14 amino acids. The chain's CDR3 is CSVEGKGVGENQYF. Written as DNA, the CDR3 is TGCAGTGTTGAGGGAAAGGGGGTAGGGGAGAACCAGTACTTC.

The count of this clonotype is one. V is TRBV6-5 and J is TRBJ1-6, with D possibly TRBD1 on 5 matching bases. The CDR3 is 15 residues long. The V gene's germline CDR1 is MNHEY and CDR2 SVGAGI. The V end was cut by 6 bases, the J end by 7 bases, with 16 bases between. The DNA for the CDR3 is TGTGCCAGCAGACCTCCGGGACTGCTAAATTCACCCCTCCACTTT. Encoded protein: CASRPPGLLNSPLHF.

This clonotype has a handful of counts. Just one base apart from a much larger clone, this may be a read error. This chain joins TRBV29-1 and TRBJ2-5; D is perhaps TRBD1 (5 bases). The V gene's germline CDR1 is SQVTM and CDR2 ANQGSEA. The V end was cut by 7 bases, the J end by 11 bases, with 17 bases between. This CDR3 comprises 11 residues. The DNA of the CDR3 is TGCAGCGGTCAGGGCCAAGAGAAACAGTACTTC. As protein: CSGQGQEKQYF.

Regarding this clonotype: At one of its ends the junction is not consistent with the germline gene, which may arise from a read error. The genes are TRBV6-1 and TRBJ1-5; D gene uncertain. CDR1 MNHNS and CDR2 SASEGT come from the germline V gene. This CDR3 has 18 amino acids. The CDR3 DNA sequence: TGTGCCAGCCGTGAATTGGGAATTCAAACCCTTAGCAATCAGCCCCAACATTTT. Translated, it gives CASRELGIQTLSNQPQHF.